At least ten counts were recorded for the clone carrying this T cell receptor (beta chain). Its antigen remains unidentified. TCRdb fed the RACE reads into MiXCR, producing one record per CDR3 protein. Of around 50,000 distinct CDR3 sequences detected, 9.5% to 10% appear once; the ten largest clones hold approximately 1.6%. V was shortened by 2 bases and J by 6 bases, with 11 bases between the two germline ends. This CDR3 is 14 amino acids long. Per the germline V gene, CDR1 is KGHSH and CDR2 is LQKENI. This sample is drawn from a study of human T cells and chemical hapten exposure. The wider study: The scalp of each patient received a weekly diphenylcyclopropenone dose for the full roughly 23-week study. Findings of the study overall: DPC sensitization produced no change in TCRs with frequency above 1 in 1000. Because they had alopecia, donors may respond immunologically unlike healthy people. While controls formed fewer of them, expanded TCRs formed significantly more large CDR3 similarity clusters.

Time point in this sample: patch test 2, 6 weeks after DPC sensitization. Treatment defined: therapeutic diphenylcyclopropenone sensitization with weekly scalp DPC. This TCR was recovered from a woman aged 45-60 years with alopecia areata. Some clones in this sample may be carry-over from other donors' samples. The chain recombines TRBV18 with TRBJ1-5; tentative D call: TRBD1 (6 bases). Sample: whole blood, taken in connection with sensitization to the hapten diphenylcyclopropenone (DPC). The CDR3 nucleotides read TGTGCCAGCTCACCAGAGACAGGTTCTCAGCCCCAGCATTTT. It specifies CASSPETGSQPQHF.